One and the same sample provided the 16 T cell receptor beta chains below, sequenced in a study of beta chain features in type 1 diabetes. No antigen is known for these receptors. Study findings and constraints: Moderately but significantly shorter TCRB CDR3s were found in Type 1 diabetes patients in all four CD4+ subsets.

Expressed TCRB transcripts were sequenced because the isolated RNA had all been reverse transcribed beforehand. Sequencing was performed with immunoSEQ multiplex PCR; in TCRdb, only in-frame clones are kept and a portion is missing. The table has more than 95,000 clones, 15% to 20% seen once. Source material: central memory CD4+ T cells from blood. Receptor source: a man younger than 30 with type 1 diabetes.

This clone was recorded at least ten times. The chain couples TRBV30 to TRBJ1-6, with D perhaps TRBD1 (5 bases). The CDR3 totals 10 residues. V was shortened by 5 bases and J by 19 bases, with 15 bases between the two germline ends. The germline V gene has CDR1 GTSNPN and CDR2 SVGIG (reference sequence). The CDR3 here is CAWWRGSLHF. For the CDR3, the DNA is TGTGCCTGGTGGAGGGGCAGCCTGCACTTT. Full variable domain (outside the CDR3, taken from reference TRBV30 and TRBJ1-6): SQTIHQWPATLVQPVGSPLSLECTVEGTSNPNLYWYRQAAGRGLQLLFYSVGIGQISSEVPQNLSASRPQDRQFILSSKKLLLSDSGFYLCAWWRGSLHFGNGTRLTVT.

J is TRBJ1-4 and V is TRBV30; D remains unclear. The CDR3 has 12 amino acids. Germline-derived CDR1 and CDR2 are GTSNPN and SVGIG (reference sequence). Trimming removed 3 bases at V and 7 bases at J, with 9 bases between. CDR3 amino acids: CAWSQLGEKLFF. The DNA for the CDR3 is TGTGCCTGGAGCCAACTGGGTGAAAAACTGTTTTTT.

The chain is built from TRBV5-1 and TRBJ2-7, with D perhaps being TRBD1 or TRBD2 (5 bases each). The V gene lost 0 bases and the J gene lost 0 bases, with 10 bases spanning the gap. The CDR3 is 15 amino acids. Germline V gene sequence: CDR1 SGHRS, CDR2 YFSETQ. The CDR3 DNA reads as TGCGCCAGCAGCTTGGGAGGGGCCACCTCCTACGAGCAGTACTTC. It encodes CASSLGGATSYEQYF. Full variable domain (outside the CDR3, taken from reference TRBV5-1 and TRBJ2-7): KAGVTQTPRYLIKTRGQQVTLSCSPISGHRSVSWYQQTPGQGLQFLFEYFSETQRNKGNFPGRFSGRQFSNSRSEMNVSTLELGDSALYLCASSLGGATSYEQYFGPGTRLTVT.

The gene calls are TRBV7-9 and TRBJ1-2, with a tentative D call TRBD1 (5 bases). V dropped 5 bases and J dropped 0 bases, with 13 bases sitting between them. This CDR3 region has 15 residues. Looked up from germline, CDR1 is SEHNR and CDR2 is FQNEAQ (reference sequence). CDR3 in amino acids: CASSPGKGPNYGYTF. The CDR3 DNA follows: TGTGCCAGCAGCCCCGGTAAGGGGCCTAACTATGGCTACACCTTC.

This clone occurred a few times. The chain recombines TRBV30 with TRBJ2-1; 8 bases align to TRBD2. The V segment lost 2 bases and the J segment 3 bases; nucleotides outside the gene matches: 3. CDR1 GTSNPN and CDR2 SVGIG come from the germline V gene (reference sequence). The CDR3 contains 14 residues. The CDR3 reads CAWSPGLDYNEQFF. The CDR3 region has the DNA TGTGCCTGGAGTCCGGGACTAGACTACAATGAGCAGTTCTTC.

The chain has TRBV2 and TRBJ1-1; 8 bases agree with TRBD1. Per germline, CDR1 SNHLY and CDR2 FYNNEI. With 7 bases clipped from V and 2 bases from J, the junction kept 6 bases outside the gene matches. CDR3 length: 14 residues. As DNA, the CDR3 is TGTGCCAGCACAAACGGACAGGGAAACACTGAAGCTTTCTTT. Amino acid sequence: CASTNGQGNTEAFF.

The chain uses TRBV20-1 and TRBJ2-1, with D perhaps matching TRBD1 (5 bases). CDR1 DFQATT and CDR2 SNEGSKA come from the germline V gene (reference sequence). This CDR3 is built from 10 residues. Trimming took 5 bases from V and 11 from J, leaving 10 bases between them. The CDR3 DNA follows: TGCAGTGCTTTAGCAGGGCAGCAGTTCTTC. The encoded protein is CSALAGQQFF.

J is TRBJ2-7 and V is TRBV5-4, with 8 bases lining up with TRBD1. Unmatched junction bases numbered 2, after V lost 1 base and J lost 5 bases. From germline, CDR1 is SGHNT and CDR2 YYREEE (reference sequence). CDR3 length equals 13 residues. CDR3 protein: CASSLQGADEQYF. CDR3 nucleotides: TGTGCCAGCAGCTTGCAGGGGGCGGACGAGCAGTACTTC.

In this sample, this clone turned up a few times. This chain uses TRBV5-4 with TRBJ2-1; 10 bases are shared with TRBD1. Unmatched junction bases numbered 5, after V lost 0 bases and J lost 5 bases. Germline CDR1 SGHNT, CDR2 YYREEE (reference sequence). The CDR3 totals 16 residues. The CDR3 loop is CASSLGGQGWNNEQFF. The DNA for the CDR3 is TGTGCCAGCAGCTTGGGGGGACAGGGGTGGAACAATGAGCAGTTCTTC.

The chain is built from TRBV10-3 and TRBJ2-7; no firm D call. In germline, CDR1 is ENHRY, CDR2 SYGVKD. The CDR3 sequence is 14 residues long. V lost 11 bases and J lost 0, with 17 bases in between. CDR3 loop: CAVGIDTTSYEQYF. The CDR3 region has the DNA TGTGCCGTGGGGATAGACACGACCTCCTACGAGCAGTACTTC.

In DNA form, the CDR3 reads TGTGCCAGCAGGGCCAAACTAGCGAACTCCTACAATGAGCAGTTCTTC. Translation gives CASRAKLANSYNEQFF. This chain connects TRBV2 to TRBJ2-1, with 7 bases aligning to TRBD2. Germline V CDR1 and CDR2: SNHLY, FYNNEI. After removal of 6 bases from V and 0 bases from J, the junction contained 8 bases not matched to a gene. This CDR3 contains 16 residues.

This clone was detected many times. The chain carries TRBV7-9 and TRBJ2-1, with 10 bases identical to TRBD1. The J segment lost 4 bases and the V segment lost 5 bases, leaving 2 bases of the junction unmatched. CDR1 is SEHNR, CDR2 FQNEAQ, per germline (reference sequence). This CDR3 comprises 14 residues. The CDR3: CASSAGQGYNEQFF. DNA for the CDR3: TGTGCCAGCAGCGCGGGACAGGGGTACAATGAGCAGTTCTTC.

The table lists this clone with a few counts. Compared with germline, one end of the junction differs, possibly owing to a read error. The V and J genes are TRBV6-6 and TRBJ2-7; no firm D call. Germline loops: CDR1 MNHNY, CDR2 SVGAGI (reference sequence). The CDR3 has 11 amino acids. DNA of the CDR3: TGTGCCAGCAGGTTATCCTCCGAGCAGTACTTC. This gives the protein CASRLSSEQYF.

This clone was recorded at least ten times. The V and J genes are TRBV7-6 and TRBJ2-3; 7 bases match TRBD2. V dropped 0 bases and J dropped 5; count of bases not matched to a gene: 8. The CDR3 loop spans 16 amino acids. CDR1 is SGHVS and CDR2 is FNYEAQ in the germline V gene. CDR3 bases: TGTGCCAGCAGCTTAGCGAGCACTAGCGCCAAAGATACGCAGTATTTT. It yields the protein CASSLASTSAKDTQYF.

In this sample, this clone turned up a few times. The chain carries TRBV5-4 and TRBJ2-1, with 7 bases matching TRBD2. This CDR3 comprises 13 residues. From germline, CDR1 is SGHNT and CDR2 YYREEE (reference sequence). Germline trimming cut 1 base from V and 5 bases from J; bases unmatched to any gene: 0. CDR3 residues: CASSLLADNEQFF. The CDR3 DNA sequence: TGTGCCAGCAGCTTGCTAGCGGACAATGAGCAGTTCTTC.

This chain joins TRBV11-2 and TRBJ2-1; perhaps TRBD2 as D (5 bases). CDR3 length equals 15 residues. Trimming removed 5 bases at V and 3 bases at J, with 14 bases between. The germline V gene encodes CDR1 SGHAT and CDR2 FQNNGV. CDR3 in amino acids: CASSILDGIYNEQFF. Written as DNA, the CDR3 is TGTGCCAGCAGCATCCTGGACGGGATCTACAATGAGCAGTTCTTC.